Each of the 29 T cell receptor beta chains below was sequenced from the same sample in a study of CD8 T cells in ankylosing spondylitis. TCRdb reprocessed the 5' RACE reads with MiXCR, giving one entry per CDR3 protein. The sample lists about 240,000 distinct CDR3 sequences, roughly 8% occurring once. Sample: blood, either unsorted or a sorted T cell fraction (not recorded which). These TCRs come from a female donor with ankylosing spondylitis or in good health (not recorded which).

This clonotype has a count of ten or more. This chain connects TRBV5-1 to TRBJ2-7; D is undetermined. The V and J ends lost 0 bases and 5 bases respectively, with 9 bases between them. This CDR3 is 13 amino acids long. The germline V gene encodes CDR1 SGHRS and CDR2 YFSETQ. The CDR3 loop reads CASSLESLNEQYF. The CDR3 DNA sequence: TGCGCCAGCAGCTTGGAAAGCTTAAACGAGCAGTACTTC.

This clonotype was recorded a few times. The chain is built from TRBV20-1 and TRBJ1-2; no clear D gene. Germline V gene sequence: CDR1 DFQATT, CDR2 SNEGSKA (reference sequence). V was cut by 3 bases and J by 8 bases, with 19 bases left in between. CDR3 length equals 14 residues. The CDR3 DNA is TGCAGTGCTAGTCGTCCGTCCTCTGGAGGAGGCTACACCTTC. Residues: CSASRPSSGGGYTF.

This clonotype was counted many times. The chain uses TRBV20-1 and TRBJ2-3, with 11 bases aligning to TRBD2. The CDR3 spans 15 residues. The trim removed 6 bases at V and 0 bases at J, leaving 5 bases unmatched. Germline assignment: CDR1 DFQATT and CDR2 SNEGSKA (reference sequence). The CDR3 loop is CSAWTSGSSTDTQYF. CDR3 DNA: TGCAGTGCCTGGACTAGCGGGTCGAGCACAGATACGCAGTATTTT.

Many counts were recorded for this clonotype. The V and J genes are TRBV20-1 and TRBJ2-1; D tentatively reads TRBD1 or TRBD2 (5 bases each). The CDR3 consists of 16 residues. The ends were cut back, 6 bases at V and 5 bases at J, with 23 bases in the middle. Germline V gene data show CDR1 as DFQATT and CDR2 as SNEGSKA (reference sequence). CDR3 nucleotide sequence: TGCAGTGCCAGCCCCCCAGGGACCATCCGGGACAATGAGCAGTTCTTC. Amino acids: CSASPPGTIRDNEQFF.

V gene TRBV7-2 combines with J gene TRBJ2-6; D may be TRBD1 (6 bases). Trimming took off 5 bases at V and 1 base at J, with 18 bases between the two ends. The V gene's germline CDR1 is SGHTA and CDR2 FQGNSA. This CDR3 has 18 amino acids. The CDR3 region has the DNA TGTGCCAGCAGCCGAAACAGGGTAGGACCTTCTGGGGCCAACGTCCTGACTTTC. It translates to CASSRNRVGPSGANVLTF.

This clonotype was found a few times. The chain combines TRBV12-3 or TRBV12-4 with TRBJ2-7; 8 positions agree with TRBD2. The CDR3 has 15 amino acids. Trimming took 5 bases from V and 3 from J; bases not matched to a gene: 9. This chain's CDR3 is CASSPLVAGGYEQYF. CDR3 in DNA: TGTGCCAGCAGTCCCTTAGTTGCGGGAGGCTACGAGCAGTACTTC.

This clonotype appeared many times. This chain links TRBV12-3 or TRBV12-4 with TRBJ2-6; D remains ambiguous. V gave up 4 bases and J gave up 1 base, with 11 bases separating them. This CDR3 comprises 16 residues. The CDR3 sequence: CASSWTLQSGANVLTF. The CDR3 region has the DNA TGTGCCAGCAGTTGGACCTTACAATCTGGGGCCAACGTCCTGACTTTC.

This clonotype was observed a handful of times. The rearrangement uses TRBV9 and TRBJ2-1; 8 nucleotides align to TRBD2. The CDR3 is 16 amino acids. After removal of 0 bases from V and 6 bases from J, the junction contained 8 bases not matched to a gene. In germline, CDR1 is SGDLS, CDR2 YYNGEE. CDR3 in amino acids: CASSVGTQAGANEQFF. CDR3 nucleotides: TGTGCCAGCAGCGTAGGCACACAAGCGGGGGCCAATGAGCAGTTCTTC.

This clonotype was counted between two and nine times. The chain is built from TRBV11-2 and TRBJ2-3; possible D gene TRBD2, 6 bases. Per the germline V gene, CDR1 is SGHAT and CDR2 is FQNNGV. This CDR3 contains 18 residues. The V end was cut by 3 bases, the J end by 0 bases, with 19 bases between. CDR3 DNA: TGTGCCAGCAGCTTCGCTCTCCGGAGGGAGGCTAGCACAGATACGCAGTATTTT. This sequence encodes CASSFALRREASTDTQYF.

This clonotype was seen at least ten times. Here the CDR3 reads CASRAGTSSTYEQYF. The CDR3, as DNA: TGTGCCAGCAGGGCCGGGACTAGTTCCACCTACGAGCAGTACTTC. This chain uses TRBV12-3 or TRBV12-4 with TRBJ2-7; 8 bases line up with TRBD2. J gave up 2 bases and V 6 bases, and 9 bases lay outside the gene matches. The CDR3 has 15 amino acids.

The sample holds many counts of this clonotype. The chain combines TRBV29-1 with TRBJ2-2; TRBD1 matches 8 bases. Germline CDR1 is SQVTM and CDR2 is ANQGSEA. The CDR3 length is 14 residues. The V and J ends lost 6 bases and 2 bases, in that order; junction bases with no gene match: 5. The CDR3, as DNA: TGCAGCGTCGGGACAGGTCCTAACACCGGGGAGCTGTTTTTT. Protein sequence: CSVGTGPNTGELFF.

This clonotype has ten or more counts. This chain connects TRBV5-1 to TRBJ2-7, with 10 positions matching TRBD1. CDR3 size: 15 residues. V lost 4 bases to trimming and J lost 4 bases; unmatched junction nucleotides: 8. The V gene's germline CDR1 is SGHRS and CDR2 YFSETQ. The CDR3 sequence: CASSTDRGRAYEQYF. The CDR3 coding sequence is TGCGCCAGCAGCACTGACAGGGGGCGGGCGTACGAGCAGTACTTC.

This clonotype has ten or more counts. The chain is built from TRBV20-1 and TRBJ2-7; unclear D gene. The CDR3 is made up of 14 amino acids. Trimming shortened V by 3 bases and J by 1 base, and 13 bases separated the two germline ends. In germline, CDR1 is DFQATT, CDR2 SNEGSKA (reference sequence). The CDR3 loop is CSASGQGRSYEQYF. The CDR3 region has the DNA TGCAGTGCTAGTGGCCAAGGCAGATCCTACGAGCAGTACTTC.

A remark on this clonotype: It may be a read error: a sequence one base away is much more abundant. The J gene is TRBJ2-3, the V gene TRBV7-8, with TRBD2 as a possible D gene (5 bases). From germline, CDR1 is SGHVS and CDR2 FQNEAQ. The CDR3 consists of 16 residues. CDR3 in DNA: TGTGCCACCAGCTTAGTCTCCCCGGGGAAGGCAGATACGCAGTATTTT. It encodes CATSLVSPGKADTQYF.

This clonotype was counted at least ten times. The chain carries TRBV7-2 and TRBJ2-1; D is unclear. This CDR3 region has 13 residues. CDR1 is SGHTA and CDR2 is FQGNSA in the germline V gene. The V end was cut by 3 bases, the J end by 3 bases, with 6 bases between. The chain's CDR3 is CASSFTFYNEQFF. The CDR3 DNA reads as TGTGCCAGCAGCTTTACGTTCTACAATGAGCAGTTCTTC.

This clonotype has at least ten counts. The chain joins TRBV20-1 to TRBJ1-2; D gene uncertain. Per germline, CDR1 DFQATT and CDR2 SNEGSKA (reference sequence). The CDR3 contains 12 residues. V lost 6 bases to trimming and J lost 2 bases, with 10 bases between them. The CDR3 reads CSAAEGNYGYTF. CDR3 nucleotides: TGCAGTGCCGCTGAGGGAAACTATGGCTACACCTTC.

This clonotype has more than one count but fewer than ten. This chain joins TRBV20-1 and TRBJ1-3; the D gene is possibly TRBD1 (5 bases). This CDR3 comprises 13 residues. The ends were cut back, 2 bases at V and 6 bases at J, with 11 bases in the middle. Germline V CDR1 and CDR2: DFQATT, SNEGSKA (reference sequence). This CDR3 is CSARRDGENTIYF. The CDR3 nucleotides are TGCAGTGCTAGACGGGACGGGGAAAACACCATATATTTT.

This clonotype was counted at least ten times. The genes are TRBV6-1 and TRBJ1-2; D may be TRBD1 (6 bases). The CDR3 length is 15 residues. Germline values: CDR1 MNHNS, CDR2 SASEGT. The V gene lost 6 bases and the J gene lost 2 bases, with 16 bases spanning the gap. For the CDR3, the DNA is TGTGCCAGCAGCTCCCCGACAGGAGTGAACTATGGCTACACCTTC. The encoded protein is CASSSPTGVNYGYTF.

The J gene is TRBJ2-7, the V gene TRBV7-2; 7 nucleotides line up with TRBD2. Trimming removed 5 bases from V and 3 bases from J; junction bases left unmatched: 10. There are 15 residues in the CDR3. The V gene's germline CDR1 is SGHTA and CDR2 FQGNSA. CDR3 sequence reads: CASSLTTGGDYEQYF. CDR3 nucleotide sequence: TGTGCCAGCAGCCTAACCACGGGGGGAGACTACGAGCAGTACTTC.

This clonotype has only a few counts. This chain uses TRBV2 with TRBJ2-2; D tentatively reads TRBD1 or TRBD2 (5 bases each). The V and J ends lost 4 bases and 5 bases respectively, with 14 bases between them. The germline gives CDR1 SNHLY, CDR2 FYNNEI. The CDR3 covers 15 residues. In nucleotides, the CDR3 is TGTGCCAGCAGTGCGGCTAGCTGGGGGACCGGGGAGCTGTTTTTT. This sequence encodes CASSAASWGTGELFF. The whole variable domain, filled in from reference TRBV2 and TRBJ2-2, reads EPEVTQTPSHQVTQMGQEVILRCVPISNHLYFYWYRQILGQKVEFLVSFYNNEISEKSEIFDDQFSVERPDGSNFTLKIRSTKLEDSAMYFCASSAASWGTGELFFGEGSRLTVL.

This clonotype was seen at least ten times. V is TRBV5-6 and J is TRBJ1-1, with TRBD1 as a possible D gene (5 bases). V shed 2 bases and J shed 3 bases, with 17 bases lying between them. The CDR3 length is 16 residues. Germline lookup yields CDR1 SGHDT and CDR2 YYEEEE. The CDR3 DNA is TGTGCCAGCAGCTTTGGCTCCGGGACGGGGGACACTGAAGCTTTCTTT. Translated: CASSFGSGTGDTEAFF.

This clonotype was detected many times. The CDR3 sequence: CSVRAGGNTIYF. The CDR3 region has the DNA TGCAGCGTGAGGGCGGGAGGAAACACCATATATTTT. The V and J genes are TRBV29-1 and TRBJ1-3; no definite D call. V gave up 6 bases and J gave up 4 bases, with 10 bases separating them. The CDR3 runs 12 residues. Germline V lookup: CDR1 SQVTM, CDR2 ANQGSEA.

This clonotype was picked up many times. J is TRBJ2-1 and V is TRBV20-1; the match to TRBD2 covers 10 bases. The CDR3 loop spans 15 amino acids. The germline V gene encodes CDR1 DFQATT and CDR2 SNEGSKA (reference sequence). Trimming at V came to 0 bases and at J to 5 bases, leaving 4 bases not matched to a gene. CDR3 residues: CSARDSGRGNNEQFF. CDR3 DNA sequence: TGCAGTGCTAGAGACAGCGGGAGGGGAAACAATGAGCAGTTCTTC.

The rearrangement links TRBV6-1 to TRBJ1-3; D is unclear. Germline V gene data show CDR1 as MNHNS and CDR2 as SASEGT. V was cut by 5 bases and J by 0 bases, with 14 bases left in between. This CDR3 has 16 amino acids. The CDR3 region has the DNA TGTGCCAGCAGTAGTTTTTCGAGTACCTCTGGAAACACCATATATTTT. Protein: CASSSFSSTSGNTIYF.

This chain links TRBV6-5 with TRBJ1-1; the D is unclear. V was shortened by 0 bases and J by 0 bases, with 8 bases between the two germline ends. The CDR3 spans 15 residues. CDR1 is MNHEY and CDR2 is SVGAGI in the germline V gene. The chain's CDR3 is CASSYSSRVNTEAFF. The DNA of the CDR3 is TGTGCCAGCAGTTACTCAAGCCGGGTGAACACTGAAGCTTTCTTT.

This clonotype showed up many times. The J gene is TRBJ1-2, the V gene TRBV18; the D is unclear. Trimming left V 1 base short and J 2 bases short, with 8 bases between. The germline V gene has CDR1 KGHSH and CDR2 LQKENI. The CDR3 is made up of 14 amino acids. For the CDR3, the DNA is TGTGCCAGCTCACCACTGACGGAGAACTATGGCTACACCTTC. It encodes CASSPLTENYGYTF. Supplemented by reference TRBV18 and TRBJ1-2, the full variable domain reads NAGVMQNPRHLVRRRGQEARLRCSPMKGHSHVYWYRQLPEEGLKFMVYLQKENIIDESGMPKERFSAEFPKEGPSILRIQQVVRGDSAAYFCASSPLTENYGYTFGSGTRLTVV.

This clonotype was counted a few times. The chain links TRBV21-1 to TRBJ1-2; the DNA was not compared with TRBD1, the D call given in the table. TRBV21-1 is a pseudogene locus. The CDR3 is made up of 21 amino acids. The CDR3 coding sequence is TGTGCCAGCAGCAAAGGGGGCCCCAGGGGGCGGTCCTCCGATGGTAACTATGGCTACACCTTC. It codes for CASSKGGPRGRSSDGNYGYTF.

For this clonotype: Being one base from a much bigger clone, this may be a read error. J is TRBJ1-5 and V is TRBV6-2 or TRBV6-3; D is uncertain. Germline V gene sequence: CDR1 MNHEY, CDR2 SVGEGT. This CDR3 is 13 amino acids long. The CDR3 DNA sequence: TGTGTCAGCAGCCATAACGGACATCAGCCCCAGCATTTT. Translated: CVSSHNGHQPQHF.

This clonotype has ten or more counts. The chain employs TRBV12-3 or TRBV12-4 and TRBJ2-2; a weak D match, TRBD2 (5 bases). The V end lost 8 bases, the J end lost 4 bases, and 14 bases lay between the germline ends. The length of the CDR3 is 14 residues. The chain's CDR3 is CASRRTAGTGELFF. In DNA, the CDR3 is TGTGCCAGCCGCCGGACCGCGGGCACCGGGGAGCTGTTTTTT.